The TCR beta chain under discussion was sequenced for a study of shared clonotypes between healthy human individuals. V was pared by 6 bases and J by 6 bases, with 10 bases of the junction left unmatched. The CDR3 is 13 residues long. Germline V gene sequence: CDR1 SQVTM, CDR2 ANQGSEA. Cells designated naive CD8 were CD45RO-negative and were positively selected for CCR7, with terminally differentiated effector memory CD45RA+ cells excluded. This clone appeared once. TCRdb's table, derived via immunoSEQ multiplex PCR, lists solely in-frame clones and lacks some. The table lists some 2.1 million clones, roughly 94% of them singletons.

This sequence was found in a man aged 18 to 29 in good health. Sequenced material: naive CD8+ T cells sorted from blood. The genes are TRBV29-1 and TRBJ1-2, with 7 nucleotides matching TRBD1. CDR3 DNA: TGCAGCGTCTTCGGCGGGACAGTTAATGGCTACACCTTC. Its protein is CSVFGGTVNGYTF.